Shown below are 28 T cell receptor beta chains from a single sample sequenced in a study of blood T cells in healthy people across ages. Primed by a sample-barcoded 5' primer and a J-beta primer mix, a second PCR proceeded for about 7 to 11 cycles. TCRdb used MiXCR to reprocess the 5' RACE reads, holding one entry per CDR3 protein. The sample lists around 1.5 million distinct CDR3 sequences; roughly 45% were seen once. Input material: blood. These receptors were obtained from a woman between 18 and 29 years old in good health.

The genes are TRBV20-1 and TRBJ2-7; tentatively, D is TRBD1 (5 bases). Germline-derived CDR1 and CDR2 are DFQATT and SNEGSKA (reference sequence). This CDR3 spans 18 amino acids. Trimming removed 0 bases from V and 5 bases from J, with 26 bases in between. The CDR3 sequence: CSAREARRTTPSSHEQYF. The CDR3 bases are TGCAGTGCTAGAGAGGCGAGGCGGACAACACCGAGTTCCCACGAGCAGTACTTC.

This clonotype came up a few times. V is TRBV11-2 and J is TRBJ2-7, with D possibly TRBD1 on 6 matching bases. CDR1 and CDR2 (germline): SGHAT, FQNNGV. CDR3 length: 15 residues. V gave up 5 bases and J gave up 0 bases, with 14 bases separating them. CDR3 sequence (DNA): TGTGCCAGCAGCCCTGACAGGTCTAGCTCCTACGAGCAGTACTTC. Protein: CASSPDRSSSYEQYF.

This clonotype came up many times. The chain recombines TRBV27 with TRBJ2-6, with D perhaps given as TRBD1 or TRBD2 (5 bases each). Trimming cost V 6 bases and J 3 bases, with 12 bases left between them. This CDR3 is 15 amino acids long. Germline V gene lookup returns CDR1 MNHEY and CDR2 SMNVEV (reference sequence). As DNA, the CDR3 is TGTGCCAGCAGGCTTGGGGGTAGTGGGGCCAACGTCCTGACTTTC. Translation: CASRLGGSGANVLTF.

This clonotype has just a few counts. The J gene is TRBJ1-6, the V gene TRBV20-1; TRBD1 is a possible D gene (6 bases). The germline CDR1 and CDR2 sequences are DFQATT and SNEGSKA (reference sequence). The CDR3 sequence is 15 residues long. V shed 5 bases and J shed 6 bases, with 17 bases lying between them. For the CDR3, the DNA is TGCAGTGCTGGTGAAACAGGGACGCCTAATTCACCCCTCCACTTT. Translation gives CSAGETGTPNSPLHF.

CDR3 sequence: CASSLTFRGGINEQFF. CDR3 DNA sequence: TGTGCCAGCAGCTTGACCTTCCGGGGGGGCATAAATGAGCAGTTCTTC. The chain employs TRBV7-3 and TRBJ2-1; 8 bases line up with TRBD2. CDR1 is SGHTA, CDR2 FQGTGA, per germline. V was pared by 3 bases and J by 7 bases, with 11 bases of the junction left unmatched. This CDR3 is 16 amino acids long.

In its sample, this clonotype was seen once. The rearrangement links TRBV20-1 to TRBJ2-1; possible D gene TRBD1, 5 bases. This CDR3 comprises 17 residues. From germline, CDR1 is DFQATT and CDR2 SNEGSKA (reference sequence). The V and J ends lost 0 bases and 0 bases respectively, with 15 bases between them. DNA for the CDR3: TGCAGTGCTAGAGACCGTTTAGGGGCGGTCTCCTACAATGAGCAGTTCTTC. Protein sequence: CSARDRLGAVSYNEQFF.

The chain has TRBV3-1 and TRBJ1-2, with 9 bases lining up with TRBD1. V dropped 6 bases and J dropped 2; count of bases not matched to a gene: 10. This CDR3 is 16 amino acids long. Per germline, CDR1 LGHDT and CDR2 YNNKEL (reference sequence). CDR3 nucleotides: TGTGCCAGCAGAAACAGGGGGCGCGGGGAAAACTATGGCTACACCTTC. Protein product: CASRNRGRGENYGYTF.

This clonotype turned up a few times. The chain joins TRBV21-1 to TRBJ2-7; the table's D call, TRBD1, was not checked against the DNA. TRBV21-1 is shown as a pseudogene. The CDR3 covers 16 residues. The CDR3 nucleotides are TGTGCCAGCAGCAACAGGCAACAGGCGCTCGCCTACGAGCAGTACTTC. This translates into CASSNRQQALAYEQYF.

This clonotype was counted a few times. The rearrangement links TRBV20-1 to TRBJ2-1; 9 positions agree with TRBD2. Germline trimming cut 3 bases from V and 10 bases from J; bases unmatched to any gene: 16. This CDR3 contains 16 residues. Germline lookup yields CDR1 DFQATT and CDR2 SNEGSKA (reference sequence). The CDR3 coding sequence is TGCAGTGCTAGTTCCTACGCTAGCGGGAACCAGAAGGAGCAGTTCTTC. As protein: CSASSYASGNQKEQFF.

The chain uses TRBV3-1 and TRBJ2-1; TRBD2 matches at 11 bases. Trimming at V came to 6 bases and at J to 6 bases, leaving 10 bases not matched to a gene. The germline V gene encodes CDR1 LGHDT and CDR2 YNNKEL (reference sequence). CDR3 length equals 16 residues. The CDR3 coding sequence is TGTGCCAGCAGTCATCGAGGACTAGCGGGTTCCAATGAGCAGTTCTTC. Encoded protein: CASSHRGLAGSNEQFF.

The chain has TRBV7-6 and TRBJ2-7; 9 nucleotides agree with TRBD2. Per germline, CDR1 SGHVS and CDR2 FNYEAQ. V was pared by 5 bases and J by 1 base, with 6 bases of the junction left unmatched. The CDR3 runs 15 residues. The CDR3 region is CASSPMTSGSYEQYF. The CDR3 nucleotides are TGTGCCAGCAGCCCGATGACTAGCGGTTCCTACGAGCAGTACTTC.

This clonotype has just one count. This chain joins TRBV3-1 and TRBJ1-4; D call uncertain. This CDR3 spans 15 amino acids. Germline CDR1 reads LGHDT; CDR2 reads YNNKEL (reference sequence). V lost 0 bases to trimming and J lost 0 bases, with 5 bases between them. The CDR3 sequence: CASSQEAATNEKLFF. The CDR3 coding sequence is TGTGCCAGCAGCCAAGAAGCCGCAACTAATGAAAAACTGTTTTTT.

V gene TRBV2 combines with J gene TRBJ1-5, with a possible D match to TRBD1 (6 bases). This CDR3 region has 15 residues. Germline CDR1 and CDR2: SNHLY and FYNNEI. Between the trimmed V and J ends, which lost 3 bases and 5 bases, there was a span of 14 bases. The CDR3 DNA sequence: TGTGCCAGCAGTGATCCCCGGGGGGGCGATCAGCCCCAGCATTTT. Translated: CASSDPRGGDQPQHF.

This clonotype was counted only a few times. CDR3 sequence reads: CASKRGSGGYTF. For the CDR3, the DNA is TGTGCCAGCAAAAGGGGGTCCGGTGGCTACACCTTC. This chain links TRBV12-3 or TRBV12-4 with TRBJ1-2; D might be TRBD1 (6 bases). The ends were cut back, 7 bases at V and 7 bases at J, with 13 bases in the middle. The CDR3 sequence is 12 residues long.

The rearrangement joins TRBV28 to TRBJ2-5, with 8 bases matching TRBD2. The CDR3 covers 15 residues. The ends lost 3 bases at V and 11 bases at J; junction bases unmatched: 14. The germline V gene has CDR1 MDHEN and CDR2 SYDVKM. The CDR3 sequence: CASSFRAGALLEQYF. CDR3 DNA: TGTGCCAGCAGTTTCCGAGCGGGGGCCCTCCTGGAGCAGTACTTC. Based on the CDR3 plus reference TRBV28 and TRBJ2-5, the full variable domain is DVKVTQSSRYLVKRTGEKVFLECVQDMDHENMFWYRQDPGLGLRLIYFSYDVKMKEKGDIPEGYSVSREKKERFSLILESASTNQTSMYLCASSFRAGALLEQYFGPGTRLLVL.

This clonotype has only a few counts. The chain has TRBV29-1 and TRBJ1-1; TRBD1 might be the D (6 bases). The ends were cut back, 4 bases at V and 5 bases at J, with 17 bases in the middle. The CDR3 covers 14 residues. The germline CDR1 and CDR2 sequences are SQVTM and ANQGSEA. The CDR3 reads CSVGQGTFGTEAFF. DNA for the CDR3: TGCAGCGTTGGGCAGGGGACCTTTGGAACTGAAGCTTTCTTT.

This sequence joins TRBV6-5 and TRBJ2-1, with D hard to call. Germline values: CDR1 MNHEY, CDR2 SVGAGI. V was cut by 7 bases and J by 5 bases, with 9 bases left in between. The CDR3 runs to 12 residues. CDR3 DNA sequence: TGTGCCAGCACCCACCGCAACAATGAGCAGTTCTTC. Amino acids: CASTHRNNEQFF.

The chain joins TRBV29-1 to TRBJ2-7; D uncertain. CDR1 is SQVTM, CDR2 ANQGSEA, per germline. Trimming took off 0 bases at V and 4 bases at J, with 13 bases between the two ends. CDR3 size: 14 residues. Here the CDR3 reads CSVEDRTVRYEQYF. In nucleotides, the CDR3 is TGCAGCGTTGAAGATCGAACGGTACGGTACGAGCAGTACTTC.

The rearrangement links TRBV19 to TRBJ2-5, with D possibly called TRBD1 or TRBD2 (5 bases each). Germline V gene lookup returns CDR1 LNHDA and CDR2 SQIVND (reference sequence). The CDR3 is made up of 13 amino acids. Trimming left V 0 bases short and J 7 bases short, with 9 bases between. CDR3 loop: CASSIDRDGTQYF. The CDR3 DNA sequence: TGTGCCAGTAGTATAGACAGGGACGGGACCCAGTACTTC.

The chain has TRBV29-1 and TRBJ1-2; D ambiguous. Germline CDR1 and CDR2: SQVTM and ANQGSEA. This CDR3 is 11 amino acids long. Trimming stripped 7 bases from V and 4 bases from J, with 10 bases between. The CDR3 protein is CSGDRVYGYTF. The CDR3 DNA is TGCAGCGGTGATCGGGTCTATGGCTACACCTTC.

The chain is built from TRBV12-3 or TRBV12-4 and TRBJ2-2, with 9 bases identical to TRBD2. This CDR3 is built from 15 residues. J was trimmed by 6 bases and V by 3 bases; bases with no gene match: 5. CDR3 bases: TGTGCCAGCAGTTTTAGCGGGAGAGTCCCCGGGGAGCTGTTTTTT. It is translated as CASSFSGRVPGELFF.

This clonotype was seen only once. Compared with germline, one end of the junction differs, possibly owing to a read error. The gene calls are TRBV7-8 and TRBJ1-6; maybe TRBD1 (5 bases). Germline assignment: CDR1 SGHVS and CDR2 FQNEAQ. This CDR3 comprises 15 residues. The CDR3 nucleotides read TGTGCCAGCAGCCCCGTGGGACGGACAAATTCACCCCCCCACTTT. This gives the protein CASSPVGRTNSPPHF.

This chain uses TRBV2 with TRBJ1-2; D remains ambiguous. Germline V gene sequence: CDR1 SNHLY, CDR2 FYNNEI. The CDR3 length is 15 residues. V was pared by 3 bases and J by 0 bases, with 11 bases between. CDR3 protein: CASSDVETTNYGYTF. The CDR3 nucleotides read TGTGCCAGCAGTGATGTGGAGACTACTAACTATGGCTACACCTTC.

This clonotype turned up a few times. The CDR3 here is CAISESMLVQGEETQYF. DNA for the CDR3: TGTGCCATCAGTGAGTCGATGTTAGTACAGGGCGAAGAGACCCAGTACTTC. This chain uses TRBV10-3 with TRBJ2-5; tentative D call: TRBD1 (6 bases). This CDR3 is built from 17 residues. Trimming stripped 0 bases from V and 3 bases from J, with 17 bases between. CDR1 is ENHRY, CDR2 SYGVKD, per germline.

The CDR3 DNA sequence: TGTGCCAGCAGCCAAGCGCTAGCGGGAGGGTCGGAGACCCAGTACTTC. Translating it yields CASSQALAGGSETQYF. The V call is TRBV14, the J call TRBJ2-7, with 12 bases matching TRBD2. Judging by the DNA end, TRBJ2-5 fits better; the J call may be wrong. This CDR3 is built from 16 residues. In germline, CDR1 is SGHDN, CDR2 FVKESK.

There are a few counts of this clonotype. The chain joins TRBV9 to TRBJ2-7, with D unclear. This CDR3 region has 8 residues. V shed 7 bases and J shed 9 bases, with 5 bases lying between them. Germline V gene data show CDR1 as SGDLS and CDR2 as YYNGEE. This CDR3 is CASVMQYF. The DNA for the CDR3 is TGTGCCAGCGTCATGCAGTACTTC. The whole variable domain, remainder taken from reference TRBV9 and TRBJ2-7, is DSGVTQTPKHLITATGQRVTLRCSPRSGDLSVYWYQQSLDQGLQFLIQYYNGEERAKGNILERFSAQQFPDLHSELNLSSLELGDSALYFCASVMQYFGPGTRLTVT.

For this clonotype: Given a much more abundant clone one base away, this may be a read error. The DNA of the CDR3 is TGTACCAGCAGCGAAAGCGGGGGCTCCTACAATGAGCAGTTCTTC. It yields the protein CTSSESGGSYNEQFF. The J gene is TRBJ2-1, the V gene TRBV7-3; 8 bases match TRBD2. This CDR3 has 15 amino acids. The germline V gene has CDR1 SGHTA and CDR2 FQGTGA.

The chain employs TRBV3-1 and TRBJ2-7; 7 bases map to TRBD2. The V segment lost 4 bases and the J segment 3 bases; nucleotides outside the gene matches: 9. This CDR3 region has 15 residues. Germline-derived CDR1 and CDR2 are LGHDT and YNNKEL (reference sequence). The CDR3 reads CASSPGASGDYEQYF. The CDR3 coding sequence is TGTGCCAGCAGCCCCGGGGCTAGCGGTGACTACGAGCAGTACTTC.